A selection of T cell receptor beta chains follows, all from one sample in a study of immune cell composition in non-small cell lung cancer. Assay used: immunoSEQ multiplex PCR; TCRdb lists only in-frame clones, some missing. The table has about 3,300 clones, roughly 70% seen once. The sample taken for sequencing was non-adjacent lung tissue. All receptors derive from a human donor with non-small cell lung cancer. The CDR3 runs from the conserved cysteine through the conserved F or W. D genes are given only for firm matches. Only some rows state a clone size, as once, few, many or a class for expanded clones.

CDR3nt,CDR3aa,v_gene,d_gene,j_gene,abundance
TGCGCCAGCAGCTTACTGTACGGGACTAAAGGGGATACGCAGTATTTT,CASSLLYGTKGDTQYF,TRBV5-1,TRBD2,TRBJ2-3,large
TGCGCCAGCAGCCAAGAGCGGGGGATAATCACCGGGGAGCTGTTTTTT,CASSQERGIITGELFF,TRBV4-3,TRBD2,TRBJ2-2,NA
TGTGCCAGTAACAACGTAGATGCTATGGGCCAGCCCCAGCATTTT,CASNNVDAMGQPQHF,TRBV19,NA,TRBJ1-5,NA
TGTGCCAGCAGCCAAGTCCATACTAGCGGGGGATTGAATGAGCAGTTCTTC,CASSQVHTSGGLNEQFF,TRBV4-2,TRBD2,TRBJ2-1,NA
TGCAGCGCGATTTTAACAGGGGTCGGTGAGCAGTTCTTC,CSAILTGVGEQFF,TRBV29-1,TRBD1,TRBJ2-1,NA
TGTGCCAGCAGCTTTTTTCCGAACTCGGGAAATCAGCCCCAGCATTTT,CASSFFPNSGNQPQHF,TRBV5-8,NA,TRBJ1-5,NA
TGTGCTAGCAGTACCACTCAGGGGGCTGAAGCTTTCTTT,CASSTTQGAEAFF,TRBV7-7,TRBD1,TRBJ1-1,few
TGTGCCAGCACCTCCCCACAGTCTCCCTACGCGCAGTACTTC,CASTSPQSPYAQYF,TRBV28,NA,TRBJ2-7,NA
TGTGCCAGCAGTGAGGGGATGAGCGGCGAGCAGTACTTC,CASSEGMSGEQYF,TRBV2,NA,TRBJ2-7,few
TGCGCCAGCAGCTTGGGTCCTACCAAGGACAGTCCCTACGAGCAGTACTTC,CASSLGPTKDSPYEQYF,TRBV5-1,NA,TRBJ2-7,NA
TGCGCCAGCAGCCTCCCCGGGACTAGCGGGACCTACGAGCAGTACTTC,CASSLPGTSGTYEQYF,TRBV5-1,TRBD2,TRBJ2-7,NA
TGTGCCAGCAGCAGAGGACAGTCGAGCTCCTACAATGAGCAGTTCTTC,CASSRGQSSSYNEQFF,TRBV7-2,NA,TRBJ2-1,NA
TGTGCCAGCAGCCGGACAGGGTTTAATGAAAAACTGTTTTTT,CASSRTGFNEKLFF,TRBV5-8,TRBD1,TRBJ1-4,NA
TGTGCCAGCAGTGAACTGGGGGGGGGTTCACCCCTCCACTTT,CASSELGGGSPLHF,TRBV6-1,NA,TRBJ1-6,NA
TGCGCCAGCAGCTTGGTGGGACAGGAGACAGATACGCAGTATTTT,CASSLVGQETDTQYF,TRBV5-1,TRBD1,TRBJ2-3,few
TGTGCCAGCAGCTCCAGACAGGGGGCAAGCGGCACCGGGGAGCTGTTTTTT,CASSSRQGASGTGELFF,TRBV11-1,TRBD1,TRBJ2-2,NA
TGCGCCAGCAGCCCGACTTTCTGGGACAGGGGCCTCCTGGATAATTCACCCCTCCACTTT,CASSPTFWDRGLLDNSPLHF,TRBV4-3,TRBD1,TRBJ1-6,NA
TGTGCCAGCAGTCCGACCGTCGGAGGGACTGGAAACACCATATATTTT,CASSPTVGGTGNTIYF,TRBV27,NA,TRBJ1-3,NA
TGTGCCAGCAGCTTAGGGGACAATAGCAATCAGCCCCAGCATTTT,CASSLGDNSNQPQHF,TRBV7-9,NA,TRBJ1-5,NA
TGTGCCAGCAGCTTACAGAGCGGGAGCTACGAGCAGTACTTC,CASSLQSGSYEQYF,TRBV7-2,TRBD2,TRBJ2-7,NA
TGTGCCAGCAGTTTATCAGGGCAGGTCGACTCTGGAAACACCATATATTTT,CASSLSGQVDSGNTIYF,TRBV28,NA,TRBJ1-3,NA
TGTGCTAGCAGCTTAAGCGGGAACAATGAGCAGTTCTTC,CASSLSGNNEQFF,TRBV7-7,TRBD2,TRBJ2-1,NA
TGCGCCAGCAGCCAAGATTGGCGGGATCCCCCCTCCTACGAGCAGTACTTC,CASSQDWRDPPSYEQYF,TRBV4-1,NA,TRBJ2-7,NA
TGCGCCAGCAGCTCAGGGATGGGGAATCAGCCCCAGCATTTT,CASSSGMGNQPQHF,TRBV5-1,NA,TRBJ1-5,few
TGTGCCAGCAGCCTAACCGGGACAGGGAACTATGGCTACACCTTC,CASSLTGTGNYGYTF,TRBV7-2,TRBD1,TRBJ1-2,once
TGTGCCAGCATCAAATCCCTCAGGGTCGATACGCAGTATTTT,CASIKSLRVDTQYF,TRBV7-2,NA,TRBJ2-3,NA
TGCGCCAGCAGCCCCCAGGGACAGGAGCTAAATGAAAAACTGTTTTTT,CASSPQGQELNEKLFF,TRBV5-1,TRBD1,TRBJ1-4,NA
TGTGCCAGCAGCTTGGCTAGCGGGAGGGGAACAGATACGCAGTATTTT,CASSLASGRGTDTQYF,TRBV7-3,TRBD2,TRBJ2-3,NA
TGTGCCAGCAGCCCCACCAGGGGGGTTGGAAACACCATATATTTT,CASSPTRGVGNTIYF,TRBV9,TRBD1,TRBJ1-3,NA
TGTGCCAGCACCGCACAGCGGGGGCCCCTCCACTTT,CASTAQRGPLHF,TRBV28,NA,TRBJ1-6,NA
TGCGCCAGCAGCTTGATAGGCGGGAGGGTAGCCCCAGAGACCCAGTACTTC,CASSLIGGRVAPETQYF,TRBV5-1,TRBD2,TRBJ2-5,NA
TGTGCTAGCAGCTTAGTGTCAGGACAAGCCAAAAACATTCAGTACTTC,CASSLVSGQAKNIQYF,TRBV7-7,NA,TRBJ2-4,NA
TGTGCCACCAGCAGCCCCGCGGCTAGCACAGATACGCAGTATTTT,CATSSPAASTDTQYF,TRBV15,NA,TRBJ2-3,NA
TGTGCCAGCAGTGCTCAGTTACCCAATCAGCCCCAGCATTTT,CASSAQLPNQPQHF,TRBV28,NA,TRBJ1-5,few
TGTGCCAGCAGCCCCCGGCGGGGAGCCTACGAGCAGTACTTC,CASSPRRGAYEQYF,TRBV6-1,NA,TRBJ2-7,NA
TGCGCCAGCAGCTTGATAGCGACACAAGAGACCCAGTACTTC,CASSLIATQETQYF,TRBV5-1,NA,TRBJ2-5,NA
TGTGCCAGCAGCTTAGTGGGCGCTCGCACAGATACGCAGTATTTT,CASSLVGARTDTQYF,TRBV7-2,NA,TRBJ2-3,NA
TGTGCCAGCAGCCGCGGGATGAACACTGAAGCTTTCTTT,CASSRGMNTEAFF,TRBV7-6,NA,TRBJ1-1,few
TGTGCCTGGAGTGTACCCGGGATTAGCACAGATACGCAGTATTTT,CAWSVPGISTDTQYF,TRBV30,NA,TRBJ2-3,NA
TGCGCCAGCAGCCCAGAGGGACAGCCAAGGGAGACCCAGTACTTC,CASSPEGQPRETQYF,TRBV4-3,TRBD1,TRBJ2-5,few
TGCAGCGTTGAAGAAACGGGACAGGGTTTACTAACCTACGAGCAGTACTTC,CSVEETGQGLLTYEQYF,TRBV29-1,TRBD1,TRBJ2-7,NA
TGTGCCAGCAGTTTGGGACAGTTGGGGACCCAGTACTTC,CASSLGQLGTQYF,TRBV27,TRBD1,TRBJ2-5,NA
TGTGCCAGCTCACTCGGGACAGATGATACGCAGTATTTT,CASSLGTDDTQYF,TRBV18,TRBD1,TRBJ2-3,NA
TGTGCCAGTAGTATATCGGGAAACACCATATATTTT,CASSISGNTIYF,TRBV19,NA,TRBJ1-3,few
TGTGCCTCCGGTCTCGAGCAGTACTTC,CASGLEQYF,TRBV27,NA,TRBJ2-7,NA